This T cell receptor (beta chain) was observed in a study of control samples from healthy donors and cancer patients. This table comes from immunoSEQ multiplex PCR, and its TCRdb copy is limited to in-frame clones, with some not included. The sample has fewer than 130,000 clones; approximately 87% are singletons. Germline V gives CDR1 ENHRY, CDR2 SYGVKD. The junction had 11 bases not matched to a gene; V was cut back by 4 bases and J by 0 bases. The length of the CDR3 is 19 residues. The clonotype comes from a woman in her fifties or sixties with lung cancer. This chain uses TRBV10-3 with TRBJ2-2, with TRBD2 matching 10 bases. Source material: PBMCs. CDR3: CAISGSKGLAASNTGELFF. Written as DNA, the CDR3 is TGTGCCATCAGTGGCAGCAAAGGACTAGCGGCATCGAACACCGGGGAGCTGTTTTTT.